This paragraph reports one TCR beta chain. The antigen is not known. Germline is not matched at one junction end, which may reflect a read error. This sample includes further DNA sequences coding for the same CDR3. This sample stems from a study of cytomegalovirus exposure and HLA in healthy donors. Notes on the study in general: TCR beta sequences reportedly predicted most subjects' HLA-A and HLA-B alleles accurately. Investigators reported approximately 170 TCR beta chains as tied to cytomegalovirus. The authors later found HLA-associated TCR beta chains more clonally expanded than equally common others. A later analysis reportedly identified an Asian-associated ancestry cluster as carrying fewer N-insertions than the 666-donor mean.

The primer mix had 60 Vbeta and 13 Jbeta primers. Generated by immunoSEQ multiplex PCR, the TCRdb table keeps only in-frame clones and is missing some. The sample has about 60,000 clones, approximately 71% seen once; the top ten hold roughly 35%. This CDR3 comprises 14 residues. Germline V lookup: CDR1 MNHEY, CDR2 SVGAGI. The sample was PBMCs. This chain links TRBV6-5 with TRBJ2-2; perhaps TRBD1 as D (6 bases). This sequence was found in a man aged 40-49 years in good health and CMV-seropositive. CDR3 sequence: CASRRGQNTGELFF. CDR3 coding DNA: TGTGCTAGCAGAAGGGGACAGAACACCGGGGAGCTGTTTTTT.